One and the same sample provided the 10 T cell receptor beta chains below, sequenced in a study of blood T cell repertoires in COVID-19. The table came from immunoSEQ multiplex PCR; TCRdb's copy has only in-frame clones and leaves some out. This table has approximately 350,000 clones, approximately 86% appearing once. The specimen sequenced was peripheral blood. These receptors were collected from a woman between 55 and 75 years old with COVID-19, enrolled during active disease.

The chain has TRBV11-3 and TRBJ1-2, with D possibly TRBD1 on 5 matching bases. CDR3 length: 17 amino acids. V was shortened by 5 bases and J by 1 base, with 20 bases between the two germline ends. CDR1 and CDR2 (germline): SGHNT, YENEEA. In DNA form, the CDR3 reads TGTGCCAGCAGCCCGGAAGGGAGGGGACGTCTTAACTATGGCTACACCTTC. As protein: CASSPEGRGRLNYGYTF.

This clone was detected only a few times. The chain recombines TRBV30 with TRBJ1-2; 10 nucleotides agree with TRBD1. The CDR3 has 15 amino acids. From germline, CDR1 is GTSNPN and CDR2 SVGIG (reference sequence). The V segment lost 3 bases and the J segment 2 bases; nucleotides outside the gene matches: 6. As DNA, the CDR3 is TGTGCCTGGAGGACACCGGGACAGGGGAACTATGGCTACACCTTC. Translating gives CAWRTPGQGNYGYTF.

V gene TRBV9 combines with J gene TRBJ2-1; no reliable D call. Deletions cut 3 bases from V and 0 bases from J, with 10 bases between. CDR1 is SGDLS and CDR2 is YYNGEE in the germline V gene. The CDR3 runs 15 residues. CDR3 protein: CASSDDFSSYNEQFF. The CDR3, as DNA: TGTGCCAGCAGCGACGACTTTAGCTCCTACAATGAGCAGTTCTTC.

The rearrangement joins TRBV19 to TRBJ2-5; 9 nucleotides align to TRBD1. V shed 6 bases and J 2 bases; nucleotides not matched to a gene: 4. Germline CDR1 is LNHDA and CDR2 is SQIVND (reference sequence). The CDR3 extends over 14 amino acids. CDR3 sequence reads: CASSKDRGQETQYF. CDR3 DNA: TGTGCCAGTAGCAAAGACAGGGGGCAAGAGACCCAGTACTTC.

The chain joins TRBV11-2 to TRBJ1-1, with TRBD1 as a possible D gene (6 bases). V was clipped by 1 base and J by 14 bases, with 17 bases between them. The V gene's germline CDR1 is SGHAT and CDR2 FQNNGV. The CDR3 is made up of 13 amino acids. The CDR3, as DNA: TGTGCCAGCAGCTTAGGGTTACAGGGCCTAGTCTTCTTT. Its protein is CASSLGLQGLVFF.

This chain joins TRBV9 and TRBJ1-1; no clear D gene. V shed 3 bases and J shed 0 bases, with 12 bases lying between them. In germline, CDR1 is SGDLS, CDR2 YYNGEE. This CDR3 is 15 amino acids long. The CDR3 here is CASSGRHLLNTEAFF. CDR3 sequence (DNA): TGTGCCAGCAGCGGAAGACACCTATTGAACACTGAAGCTTTCTTT.

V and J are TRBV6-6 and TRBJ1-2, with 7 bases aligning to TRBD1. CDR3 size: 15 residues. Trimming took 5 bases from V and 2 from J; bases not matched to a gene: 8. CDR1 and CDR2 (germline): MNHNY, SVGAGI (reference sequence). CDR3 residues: CASSVDRSKNYGYTF. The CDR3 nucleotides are TGTGCCAGCAGTGTGGACAGGTCGAAGAACTATGGCTACACCTTC.

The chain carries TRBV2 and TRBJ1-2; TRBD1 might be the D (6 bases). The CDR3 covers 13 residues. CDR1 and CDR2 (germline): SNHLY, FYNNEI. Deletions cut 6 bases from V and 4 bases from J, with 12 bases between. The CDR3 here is CASRPGQGYGYTF. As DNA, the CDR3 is TGTGCCAGCAGGCCGGGACAAGGCTATGGCTACACCTTC.

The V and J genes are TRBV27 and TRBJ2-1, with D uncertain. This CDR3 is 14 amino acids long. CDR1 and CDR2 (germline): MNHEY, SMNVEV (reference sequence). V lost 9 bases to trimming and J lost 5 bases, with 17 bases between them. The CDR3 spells CASLPTLADNEQFF. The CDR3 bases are TGTGCCAGTCTCCCCACCCTGGCTGACAATGAGCAGTTCTTC.

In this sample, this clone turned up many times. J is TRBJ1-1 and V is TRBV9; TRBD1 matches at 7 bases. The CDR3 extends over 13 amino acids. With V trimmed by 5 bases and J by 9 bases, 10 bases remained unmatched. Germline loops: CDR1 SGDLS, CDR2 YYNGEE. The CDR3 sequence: CASSTMGQPKAFF. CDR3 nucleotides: TGTGCCAGCAGTACCATGGGACAGCCCAAAGCTTTCTTT.